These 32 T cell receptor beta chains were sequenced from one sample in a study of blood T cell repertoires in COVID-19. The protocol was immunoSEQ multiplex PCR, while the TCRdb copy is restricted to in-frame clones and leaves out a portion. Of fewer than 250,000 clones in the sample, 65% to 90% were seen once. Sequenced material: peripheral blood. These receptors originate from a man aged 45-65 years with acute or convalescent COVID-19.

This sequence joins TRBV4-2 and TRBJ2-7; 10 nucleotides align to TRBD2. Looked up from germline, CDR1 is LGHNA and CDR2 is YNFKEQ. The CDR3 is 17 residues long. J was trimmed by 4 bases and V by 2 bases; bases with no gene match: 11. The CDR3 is CASSQHPGTSVKYEQYF. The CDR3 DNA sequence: TGTGCCAGCAGCCAACACCCCGGGACTAGCGTCAAATACGAGCAGTACTTC.

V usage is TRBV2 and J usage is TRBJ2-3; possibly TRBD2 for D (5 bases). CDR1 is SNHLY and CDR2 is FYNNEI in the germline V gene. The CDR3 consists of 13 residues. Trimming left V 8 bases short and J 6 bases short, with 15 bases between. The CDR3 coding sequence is TGTGCCAGCGTACGGGGAGTCCCGGATACGCAGTATTTT. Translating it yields CASVRGVPDTQYF.

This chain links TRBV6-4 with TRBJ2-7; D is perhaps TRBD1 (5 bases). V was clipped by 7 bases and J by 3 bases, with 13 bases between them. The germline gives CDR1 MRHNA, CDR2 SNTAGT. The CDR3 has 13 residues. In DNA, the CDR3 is TGTGCCAGCACTACGGACATCGACTACGAGCAGTACTTC. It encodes CASTTDIDYEQYF.

The CDR3 coding sequence is TGTGCCAGCAGCTTAGTAGGAAGCGCCCACATGAACACTGAAGCTTTCTTT. This encodes CASSLVGSAHMNTEAFF. The rearrangement uses TRBV11-2 and TRBJ1-1; unclear D gene. V lost 1 base to trimming and J lost 0 bases, with 15 bases between them. Germline V lookup: CDR1 SGHAT, CDR2 FQNNGV. The CDR3 consists of 17 residues.

CDR3 amino acids: CASTLDGGGGEQYF. The DNA of the CDR3 is TGCGCCAGCACCCTTGATGGCGGGGGCGGCGAGCAGTACTTC. The chain carries TRBV5-1 and TRBJ2-7; perhaps TRBD2 as D (7 bases). Trimming stripped 6 bases from V and 6 bases from J, with 19 bases between. CDR1 is SGHRS, CDR2 YFSETQ, per germline. The CDR3 is 14 amino acids.

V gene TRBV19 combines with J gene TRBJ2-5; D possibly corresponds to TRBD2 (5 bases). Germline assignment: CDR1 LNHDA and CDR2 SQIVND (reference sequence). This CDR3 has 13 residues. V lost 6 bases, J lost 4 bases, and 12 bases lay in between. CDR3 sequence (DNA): TGTGCCAGTAGAAACCGGGGTGGAGAGACCCAGTACTTC. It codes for CASRNRGGETQYF.

The CDR3 nucleotides read TGTGCCAGCAGTGAAACTAGCGGGGGCTTTGTAAGGGAGCAGTTCTTC. Protein sequence: CASSETSGGFVREQFF. The rearrangement joins TRBV2 to TRBJ2-1; 11 nucleotides align to TRBD2. Trimming at V came to 2 bases and at J to 10 bases, leaving 10 bases not matched to a gene. Germline lookup yields CDR1 SNHLY and CDR2 FYNNEI. The CDR3 extends over 16 amino acids.

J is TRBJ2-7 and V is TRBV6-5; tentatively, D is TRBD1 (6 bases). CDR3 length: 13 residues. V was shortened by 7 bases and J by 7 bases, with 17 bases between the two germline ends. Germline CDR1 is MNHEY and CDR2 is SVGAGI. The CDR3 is CASKDSLPLEQYF. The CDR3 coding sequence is TGTGCCAGCAAGGACAGCCTACCCTTGGAGCAGTACTTC.

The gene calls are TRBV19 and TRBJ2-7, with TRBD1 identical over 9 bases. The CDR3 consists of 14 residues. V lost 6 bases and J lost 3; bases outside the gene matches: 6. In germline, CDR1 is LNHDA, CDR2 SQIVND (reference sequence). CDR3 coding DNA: TGTGCCAGTAGCCGACAGGGGGATAACTACGAGCAGTACTTC. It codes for CASSRQGDNYEQYF.

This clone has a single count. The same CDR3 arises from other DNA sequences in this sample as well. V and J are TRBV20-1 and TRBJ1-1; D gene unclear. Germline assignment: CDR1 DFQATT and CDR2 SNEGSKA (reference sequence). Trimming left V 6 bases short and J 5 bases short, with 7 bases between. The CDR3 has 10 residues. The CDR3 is CSALRTEAFF. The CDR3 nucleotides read TGCAGTGCCCTGAGGACTGAAGCTTTCTTT.

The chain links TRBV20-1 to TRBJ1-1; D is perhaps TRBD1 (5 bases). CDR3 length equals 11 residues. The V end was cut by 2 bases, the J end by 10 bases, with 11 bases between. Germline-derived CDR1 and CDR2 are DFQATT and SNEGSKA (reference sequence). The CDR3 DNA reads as TGCAGTGCTAGACAGGGTCTGGCAGCTTTCTTT. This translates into CSARQGLAAFF.

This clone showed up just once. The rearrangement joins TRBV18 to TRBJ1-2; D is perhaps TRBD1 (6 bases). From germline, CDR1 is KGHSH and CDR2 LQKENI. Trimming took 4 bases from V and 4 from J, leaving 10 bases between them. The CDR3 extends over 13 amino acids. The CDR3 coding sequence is TGTGCCAGCTCACAACGGGACACCTATGGCTACACCTTC. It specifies CASSQRDTYGYTF.

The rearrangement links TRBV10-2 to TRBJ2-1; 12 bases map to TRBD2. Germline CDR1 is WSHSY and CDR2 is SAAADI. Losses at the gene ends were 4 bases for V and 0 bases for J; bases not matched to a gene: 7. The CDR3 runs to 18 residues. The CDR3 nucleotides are TGCGCCAGCAGTGCTAGCGGGGGGGCCTTTGGCTCCTACAATGAGCAGTTCTTC. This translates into CASSASGGAFGSYNEQFF.

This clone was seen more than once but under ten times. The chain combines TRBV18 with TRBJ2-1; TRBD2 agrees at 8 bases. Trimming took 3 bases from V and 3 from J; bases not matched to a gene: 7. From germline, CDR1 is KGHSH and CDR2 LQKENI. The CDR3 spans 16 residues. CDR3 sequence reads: CASSPIAGPNYNEQFF. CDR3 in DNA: TGTGCCAGCTCACCGATAGCGGGGCCTAACTACAATGAGCAGTTCTTC. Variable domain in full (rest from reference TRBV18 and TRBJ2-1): NAGVMQNPRHLVRRRGQEARLRCSPMKGHSHVYWYRQLPEEGLKFMVYLQKENIIDESGMPKERFSAEFPKEGPSILRIQQVVRGDSAAYFCASSPIAGPNYNEQFFGPGTRLTVL.

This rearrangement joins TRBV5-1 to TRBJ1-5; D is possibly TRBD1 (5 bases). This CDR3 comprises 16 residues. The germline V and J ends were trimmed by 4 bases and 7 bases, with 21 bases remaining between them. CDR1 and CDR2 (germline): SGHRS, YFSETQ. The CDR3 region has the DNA TGCGCCAGCAGCCCCGGGTGGGGGGAATTGGGACAGCCCCAGCATTTT. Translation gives CASSPGWGELGQPQHF.

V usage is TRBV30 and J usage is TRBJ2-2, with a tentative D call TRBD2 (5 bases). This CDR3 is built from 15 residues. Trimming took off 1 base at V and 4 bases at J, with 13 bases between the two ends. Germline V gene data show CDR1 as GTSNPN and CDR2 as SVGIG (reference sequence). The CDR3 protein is CAWSGLGSGTGELFF. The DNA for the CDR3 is TGTGCCTGGAGTGGGTTGGGGAGTGGCACCGGGGAGCTGTTTTTT.

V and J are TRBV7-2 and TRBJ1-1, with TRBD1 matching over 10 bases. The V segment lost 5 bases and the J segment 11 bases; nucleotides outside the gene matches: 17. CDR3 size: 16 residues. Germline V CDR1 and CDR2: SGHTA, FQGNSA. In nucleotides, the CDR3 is TGTGCCAGCAGCATCGACTCCGGGACAGGGGCTCTTAGGGCTTTCTTT. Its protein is CASSIDSGTGALRAFF.

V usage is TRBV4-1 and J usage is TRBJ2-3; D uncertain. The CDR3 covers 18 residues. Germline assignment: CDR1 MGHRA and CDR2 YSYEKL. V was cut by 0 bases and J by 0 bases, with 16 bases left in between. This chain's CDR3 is CASSQEHALRWSTDTQYF. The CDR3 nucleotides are TGCGCCAGCAGCCAAGAGCACGCTCTGCGATGGAGCACAGATACGCAGTATTTT.

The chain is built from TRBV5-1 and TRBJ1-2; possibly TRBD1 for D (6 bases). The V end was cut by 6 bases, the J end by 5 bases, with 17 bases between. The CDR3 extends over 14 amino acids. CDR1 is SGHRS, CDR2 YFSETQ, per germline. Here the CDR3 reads CASTHGATGYGYTF. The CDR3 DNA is TGCGCCAGCACCCATGGGGCCACAGGGTATGGCTACACCTTC.

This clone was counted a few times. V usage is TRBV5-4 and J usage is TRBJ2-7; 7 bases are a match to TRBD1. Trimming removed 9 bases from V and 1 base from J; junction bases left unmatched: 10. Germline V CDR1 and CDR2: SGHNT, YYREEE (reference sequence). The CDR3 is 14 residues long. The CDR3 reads CATGTGTASYEQYF. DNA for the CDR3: TGTGCCACCGGTACCGGGACAGCGTCCTACGAGCAGTACTTC.

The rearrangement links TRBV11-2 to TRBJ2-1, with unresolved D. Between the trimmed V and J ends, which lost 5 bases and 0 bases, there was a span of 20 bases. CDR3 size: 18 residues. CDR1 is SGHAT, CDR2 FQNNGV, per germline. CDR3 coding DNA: TGTGCCAGCAGCCTAACTCCCGTAGGAGTGAGCTCCTACAATGAGCAGTTCTTC. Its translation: CASSLTPVGVSSYNEQFF.

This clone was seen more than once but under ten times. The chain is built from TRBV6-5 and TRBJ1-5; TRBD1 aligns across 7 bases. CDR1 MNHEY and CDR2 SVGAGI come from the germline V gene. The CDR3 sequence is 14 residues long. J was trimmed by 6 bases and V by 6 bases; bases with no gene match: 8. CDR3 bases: TGTGCCAGCAGCTTGACAGGGCGAGGTCAGCCCCAGCATTTT. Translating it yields CASSLTGRGQPQHF.

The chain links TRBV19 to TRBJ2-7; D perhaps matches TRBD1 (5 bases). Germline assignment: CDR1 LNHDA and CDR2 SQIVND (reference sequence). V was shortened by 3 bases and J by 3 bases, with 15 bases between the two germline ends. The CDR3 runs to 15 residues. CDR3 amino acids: CASSILVGQGYEQYF. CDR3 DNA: TGTGCCAGTAGTATTCTGGTTGGGCAGGGCTACGAGCAGTACTTC.

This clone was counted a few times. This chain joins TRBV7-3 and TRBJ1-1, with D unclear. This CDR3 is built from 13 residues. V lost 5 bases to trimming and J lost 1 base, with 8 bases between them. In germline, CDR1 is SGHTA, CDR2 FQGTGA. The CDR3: CASSTDTNTEAFF. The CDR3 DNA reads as TGTGCCAGCAGCACAGACACGAACACTGAAGCTTTCTTT.

In DNA, the CDR3 is TGTGCCAGCTCCCCCGGGGAGCAAGAGACCCAGTACTTC. Translation: CASSPGEQETQYF. This rearrangement joins TRBV18 to TRBJ2-5; D is perhaps TRBD2 (5 bases). Between the trimmed V and J ends, which lost 6 bases and 2 bases, there was a span of 10 bases. This CDR3 spans 13 amino acids. Germline CDR1 is KGHSH and CDR2 is LQKENI.

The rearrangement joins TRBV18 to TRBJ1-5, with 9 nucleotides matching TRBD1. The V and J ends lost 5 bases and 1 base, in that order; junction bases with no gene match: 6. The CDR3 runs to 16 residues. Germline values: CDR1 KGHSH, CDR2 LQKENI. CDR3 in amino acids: CASSSTGGDSNQPQHF. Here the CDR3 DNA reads TGTGCCAGCTCATCGACAGGGGGGGACAGCAATCAGCCCCAGCATTTT.

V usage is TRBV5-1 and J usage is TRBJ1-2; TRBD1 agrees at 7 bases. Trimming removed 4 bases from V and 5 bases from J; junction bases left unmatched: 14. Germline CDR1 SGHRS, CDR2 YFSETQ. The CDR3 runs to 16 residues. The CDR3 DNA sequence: TGCGCCAGCAGCGCCGAACCGCCCAGGGGGGTTTATGGCTACACCTTC. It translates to CASSAEPPRGVYGYTF.

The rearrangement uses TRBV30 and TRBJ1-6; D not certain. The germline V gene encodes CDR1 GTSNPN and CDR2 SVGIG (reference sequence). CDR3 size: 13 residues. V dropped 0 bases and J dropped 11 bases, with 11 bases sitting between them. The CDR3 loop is CAWSVVEATPLHF. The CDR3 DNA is TGTGCCTGGAGTGTTGTGGAGGCAACACCCCTCCACTTT.

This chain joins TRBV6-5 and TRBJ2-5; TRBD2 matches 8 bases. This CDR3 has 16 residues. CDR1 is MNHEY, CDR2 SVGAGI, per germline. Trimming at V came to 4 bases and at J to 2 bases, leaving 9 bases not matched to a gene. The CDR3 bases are TGTGCCAGCAGTTCCTACCTAGCGGGCAGACAAGAGACCCAGTACTTC. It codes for CASSSYLAGRQETQYF.

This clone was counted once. The CDR3 DNA sequence: TGCGCCAGCAGCCAAGTACAGGCCCGAAACACCATATATTTT. Its translation is CASSQVQARNTIYF. The V and J genes are TRBV4-1 and TRBJ1-3; the D gene is possibly TRBD1 (5 bases). CDR1 and CDR2 (germline): MGHRA, YSYEKL. CDR3 length equals 14 residues. Trimming shortened V by 1 base and J by 5 bases, and 9 bases separated the two germline ends.

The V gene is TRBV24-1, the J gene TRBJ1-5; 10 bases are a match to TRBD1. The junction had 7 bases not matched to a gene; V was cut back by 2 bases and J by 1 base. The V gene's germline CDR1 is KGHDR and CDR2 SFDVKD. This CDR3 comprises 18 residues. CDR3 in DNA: TGTGCCACCAGTGATTCAGGGACAGGGGCATTGAGCAATCAGCCCCAGCATTTT. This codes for CATSDSGTGALSNQPQHF.

CDR3 residues: CASSSGTATSQPQHF. The CDR3 nucleotides are TGTGCCAGCAGCTCCGGGACAGCCACTAGTCAGCCCCAGCATTTT. The chain joins TRBV5-6 to TRBJ1-5, with TRBD1 matching 7 bases. The CDR3 is 15 residues long. Trimming cost V 3 bases and J 6 bases; bases outside gene matches: 9. Germline values: CDR1 SGHDT, CDR2 YYEEEE.